The clone carrying this TCR beta chain was found a few times. Its antigen is as yet unknown. The germline V gene encodes CDR1 SGHKS and CDR2 YYEKEE (reference sequence). Trimming removed 0 bases at V and 0 bases at J, with 10 bases between. This CDR3 region has 15 residues. Preparation of the TCRbeta library was carried out with unique molecular identifiers. In TCRdb, the PCR reads were re-called with MiXCR into one record per CDR3 protein. This sample carries some 840,000 distinct CDR3 sequences, 15% to 20% of them seen once, and the ten largest clones take 5%. This sample stems from a study of T-cell reconstitution after alpha-beta-depleted transplantation in children. General study results and limits: Reportedly, roughly two months post-transplant, alpha-beta T cells arose from several hundred expanded graft clones. Hyperexpanded clones declined; after one year, newly produced T cells mostly supplied diversity. Surviving recipient T cells and intrathymic progenitors accounted for some patients' high TCRbeta diversity at day 60.

This chain joins TRBV5-5 and TRBJ2-7, with a tentative D call TRBD2 (6 bases). The source of this sequence is a male patient between 10 and 17 years old who had a stem cell transplant for acute lymphoblastic leukemia, so the T cells may come from the graft donor. Specimen: PBMCs, mostly from graft donor cells, collected 360 days after TCRalphabeta/CD19-depleted stem cell transplant. Here the CDR3 reads CASSLDWGVSYEQYF. The CDR3 DNA reads as TGTGCCAGCAGCTTGGATTGGGGGGTCTCCTACGAGCAGTACTTC. Drawing the rest from reference TRBV5-5 and TRBJ2-7, the complete variable domain is DAGVTQSPTHLIKTRGQQVTLRCSPISGHKSVSWYQQVLGQGPQFIFQYYEKEERGRGNFPDRFSARQFPNYSSELNVNALLLGDSALYLCASSLDWGVSYEQYFGPGTRLTVT.